Described below is a single TCR beta chain sequence and its context. Other DNA sequences in this specimen translate into the identical CDR3. These data are taken from a study of blood T cell repertoires in COVID-19. Study-wide context: Samples representing acute and convalescent COVID-19 were sourced from the United States, Italy and Spain. T cells, B-cell-depleted T cells, or PBMCs supplied cDNA or gDNA.

Germline CDR1 is SGHRS and CDR2 is YFSETQ. V dropped 2 bases and J dropped 0 bases, with 8 bases sitting between them. The CDR3 sequence is 14 residues long. Profiled with immunoSEQ multiplex PCR; TCRdb holds only in-frame clones, not every one. The sample includes 200,000 to 300,000 clones, approximately 83% of them seen just once. This clonotype was sampled from a man aged 25-40 years who had recovered from COVID-19. This rearrangement joins TRBV5-1 to TRBJ1-1, with D perhaps matching TRBD1 (5 bases). Input material: peripheral blood. The CDR3 region is CASSLQVMNTEAFF. CDR3 nucleotides: TGCGCCAGCAGCTTACAGGTGATGAACACTGAAGCTTTCTTT.